The 24 T cell receptor beta chains reported below all come from one sample, sequenced in a study of T cell responses to AZD1222 COVID-19 vaccine. Clones were sequenced by immunoSEQ multiplex PCR, and TCRdb holds only the in-frame ones, with some missing. Among 100,000 or so clones listed, about nine tenths were seen once. The sequencing used peripheral blood, collected 28 days after the second AZD1222 dose. The receptors were gathered from an adult who received the AZD1222 COVID-19 vaccine.

V and J are TRBV5-4 and TRBJ2-1, with a tentative D call TRBD2 (6 bases). Trimming left V 5 bases short and J 7 bases short, with 19 bases between. Germline loops: CDR1 SGHNT, CDR2 YYREEE (reference sequence). The CDR3 runs 15 residues. The CDR3 is CASSFLAASRNEQFF. The CDR3 DNA reads as TGTGCCAGCAGTTTTTTAGCGGCTTCGCGAAATGAGCAGTTCTTC.

This chain uses TRBV9 with TRBJ1-3; TRBD1 agrees at 7 bases. In germline, CDR1 is SGDLS, CDR2 YYNGEE. The CDR3 is 17 amino acids. V lost 3 bases, J lost 0 bases, and 9 bases stayed unmatched. The CDR3 bases are TGTGCCAGCAGCGAGATGGACAGGCTTCACTCTGGAAACACCATATATTTT. It specifies CASSEMDRLHSGNTIYF.

CDR3 coding DNA: TGTGCCAGCTCACCAGCGGGAGACGAAAAACTGTTTTTT. Protein product: CASSPAGDEKLFF. V is TRBV18 and J is TRBJ1-4; D not resolved. Germline V gene data show CDR1 as KGHSH and CDR2 as LQKENI. Trimming shortened V by 2 bases and J by 8 bases, and 9 bases separated the two germline ends. The CDR3 is 13 amino acids.

The chain carries TRBV28 and TRBJ2-7; D is uncertain. This CDR3 comprises 13 residues. Per germline, CDR1 MDHEN and CDR2 SYDVKM. V dropped 6 bases and J dropped 0 bases, with 9 bases sitting between them. The CDR3 here is CASSRGSSYEQYF. CDR3 DNA: TGTGCCAGCAGCCGAGGCAGCTCCTACGAGCAGTACTTC. Using reference TRBV28 and TRBJ2-7 for the parts outside the CDR3, the full variable domain is DVKVTQSSRYLVKRTGEKVFLECVQDMDHENMFWYRQDPGLGLRLIYFSYDVKMKEKGDIPEGYSVSREKKERFSLILESASTNQTSMYLCASSRGSSYEQYFGPGTRLTVT.

This chain links TRBV10-1 with TRBJ2-5, with 9 bases identical to TRBD1. CDR1 and CDR2 (germline): WNHNN, SYGVQD (reference sequence). After removal of 3 bases from V and 2 bases from J, the junction contained 10 bases not matched to a gene. This CDR3 spans 17 amino acids. The CDR3 here is CASSDGTGLRGQETQYF. Written as DNA, the CDR3 is TGCGCCAGCAGTGATGGGACAGGGCTAAGGGGACAAGAGACCCAGTACTTC.

The V call is TRBV9, the J call TRBJ2-5, with 8 bases matching TRBD2. Germline CDR1 and CDR2: SGDLS and YYNGEE. V lost 3 bases to trimming and J lost 4 bases; unmatched junction nucleotides: 5. The CDR3 is made up of 14 amino acids. Here the CDR3 reads CASSAGGPGETQYF. The CDR3 DNA sequence: TGTGCCAGCAGCGCGGGGGGGCCGGGAGAGACCCAGTACTTC. Filled out from reference TRBV9 and TRBJ2-5, the complete variable domain reads DSGVTQTPKHLITATGQRVTLRCSPRSGDLSVYWYQQSLDQGLQFLIQYYNGEERAKGNILERFSAQQFPDLHSELNLSSLELGDSALYFCASSAGGPGETQYFGPGTRLLVL.

This clone was recorded only once. The V gene is TRBV13, the J gene TRBJ1-6, with D unclear. This CDR3 has 14 amino acids. Trimming left V 1 base short and J 7 bases short, with 8 bases between. Germline values: CDR1 PRHDT, CDR2 FYEKMQ (reference sequence). The CDR3 bases are TGTGCCAGCAGCTTAGTGTCCACCAATTCACCCCTCCACTTT. Protein: CASSLVSTNSPLHF. Complete variable domain (other parts from reference TRBV13 and TRBJ1-6): AAGVIQSPRHLIKEKRETATLKCYPIPRHDTVYWYQQGPGQDPQFLISFYEKMQSDKGSIPDRFSAQQFSDYHSELNMSSLELGDSALYFCASSLVSTNSPLHFGNGTRLTVT.

This chain links TRBV11-3 with TRBJ2-1, with a weak D call TRBD1 (5 bases). Per germline, CDR1 SGHNT and CDR2 YENEEA. The V and J ends lost 3 bases and 8 bases respectively, with 8 bases between them. CDR3 length: 12 residues. The CDR3 loop is CASSLNRYEQFF. The DNA for the CDR3 is TGTGCCAGCAGCTTGAACAGGTATGAGCAGTTCTTC.

V usage is TRBV21-1 and J usage is TRBJ1-1. TRBV21-1 is noted as a pseudogene. The CDR3 totals 14 residues. The CDR3 region is CASSPPRGETEAFF. CDR3 sequence (DNA): TGTGCCAGCAGCCCCCCTAGGGGGGAAACTGAAGCTTTCTTT.

This clone was recorded once. The chain uses TRBV4-1 and TRBJ1-1; a possible D gene is TRBD1 (5 bases). This CDR3 comprises 14 residues. V was clipped by 7 bases and J by 4 bases, with 16 bases between them. The germline V gene has CDR1 MGHRA and CDR2 YSYEKL. CDR3 bases: TGCGCCAGCACCCCAAGGCAGGGAGGCACTGAAGCTTTCTTT. Translating it yields CASTPRQGGTEAFF.

The rearrangement joins TRBV30 to TRBJ2-7; 8 bases line up with TRBD2. With 2 bases clipped from V and 3 bases from J, the junction kept 6 bases outside the gene matches. CDR3 length equals 14 residues. Germline CDR1 and CDR2: GTSNPN and SVGIG (reference sequence). CDR3: CAWSSLAGFYEQYF. The CDR3 nucleotides are TGTGCCTGGAGTAGCCTAGCGGGTTTCTACGAGCAGTACTTC.

Turning to this clone: Sequence at one end of the junction differs from germline and may be a read error. The genes are TRBV6-5 and TRBJ2-7; TRBD2 is a possible D gene (5 bases). Germline CDR1 MNHEY, CDR2 SVGAGI. This CDR3 has 11 amino acids. CDR3 in DNA: TGTGCCAGCAGTTACATGGGGAGATCATTCTTC. Encoded protein: CASSYMGRSFF.

This chain links TRBV11-2 with TRBJ2-2; 14 bases are a match to TRBD2. The trim removed 6 bases at V and 6 bases at J, leaving 0 bases unmatched. Germline V lookup: CDR1 SGHAT, CDR2 FQNNGV. The CDR3 extends over 14 amino acids. In DNA form, the CDR3 reads TGTGCCAGCAGGGGACTAGCGGGAGCCGGGGAGCTGTTTTTT. Protein: CASRGLAGAGELFF.

This chain joins TRBV28 and TRBJ2-7; TRBD1 or TRBD2 may be the D gene (5 bases each). CDR1 MDHEN and CDR2 SYDVKM come from the germline V gene. This CDR3 contains 13 residues. Trimming shortened V by 7 bases and J by 3 bases, and 13 bases separated the two germline ends. The CDR3, as DNA: TGTGCCAGCATCGGGGCGTCATTCTACGAGCAGTACTTC. Protein sequence: CASIGASFYEQYF.

This clone came up once. The chain couples TRBV6-6 to TRBJ1-5; D may be TRBD1 (5 bases). Trimming cost V 2 bases and J 7 bases, with 6 bases left between them. The CDR3 is 12 residues long. The germline V gene has CDR1 MNHNY and CDR2 SVGAGI (reference sequence). In nucleotides, the CDR3 is TGTGCCAGCAGTTACAGGGACCAGCCCCAGCATTTT. Translating it yields CASSYRDQPQHF.

J is TRBJ2-1 and V is TRBV5-5; D unresolved. This CDR3 is 17 amino acids long. Germline-derived CDR1 and CDR2 are SGHKS and YYEKEE (reference sequence). Deletions cut 0 bases from V and 5 bases from J, with 18 bases between. The CDR3 here is CASSLGERLWFDNEQFF. The DNA of the CDR3 is TGTGCCAGCAGCTTGGGGGAACGGCTGTGGTTTGACAATGAGCAGTTCTTC. The whole variable domain, remainder taken from reference TRBV5-5 and TRBJ2-1, is DAGVTQSPTHLIKTRGQQVTLRCSPISGHKSVSWYQQVLGQGPQFIFQYYEKEERGRGNFPDRFSARQFPNYSSELNVNALLLGDSALYLCASSLGERLWFDNEQFFGPGTRLTVL.

This chain joins TRBV10-3 and TRBJ1-4; a weak D match, TRBD1 (5 bases). This CDR3 is 14 amino acids long. V lost 6 bases, J lost 8 bases, and 16 bases lay in between. Per the germline V gene, CDR1 is ENHRY and CDR2 is SYGVKD. The DNA of the CDR3 is TGTGCCATCAGCCGGGCCGCCGAGGGGGAAAAACTGTTTTTT. Residues: CAISRAAEGEKLFF.

The chain recombines TRBV7-8 with TRBJ1-6, with D perhaps matching TRBD1 (6 bases). V was shortened by 3 bases and J by 8 bases, with 17 bases between the two germline ends. Germline loops: CDR1 SGHVS, CDR2 FQNEAQ. The CDR3 is 16 amino acids. This CDR3 is CASSLPTGGWDSPLHF. CDR3 nucleotides: TGTGCCAGCAGCTTGCCCACGGGGGGCTGGGATTCACCCCTCCACTTT.

V and J are TRBV2 and TRBJ1-5; D is ambiguous. The CDR3 is 14 residues long. CDR1 is SNHLY and CDR2 is FYNNEI in the germline V gene. V was cut by 2 bases and J by 5 bases, with 10 bases left in between. The CDR3 is CASSEWARDQPQHF. CDR3 nucleotide sequence: TGTGCCAGCAGTGAATGGGCCCGGGATCAGCCCCAGCATTTT.

The V gene is TRBV9, the J gene TRBJ2-7; weak D call: TRBD1 (5 bases). V was shortened by 3 bases and J by 1 base, with 11 bases between the two germline ends. Germline CDR1 is SGDLS and CDR2 is YYNGEE. CDR3 length: 14 residues. CDR3 protein: CASSATGASYEQYF. In DNA form, the CDR3 reads TGTGCCAGCAGCGCAACAGGAGCTTCCTACGAGCAGTACTTC.

The rearrangement joins TRBV5-8 to TRBJ2-2; D is uncertain. The germline V and J ends were trimmed by 0 bases and 4 bases, with 4 bases remaining between them. This CDR3 has 13 amino acids. Germline loops: CDR1 SGHTS, CDR2 YDEGEE. The CDR3 DNA reads TGTGCCAGCAGCTTGGTTGGCACCGGGGAGCTGTTTTTT. It encodes CASSLVGTGELFF.

V gene TRBV11-2 combines with J gene TRBJ2-1; the D call may be TRBD1 or TRBD2 (6 bases each). This CDR3 is built from 17 residues. The V end lost 0 bases, the J end lost 7 bases, and 19 bases lay between the germline ends. The V gene's germline CDR1 is SGHAT and CDR2 FQNNGV. Here the CDR3 reads CASSLDQRGVMENEQFF. Here the CDR3 DNA reads TGTGCCAGCAGCTTAGATCAAAGGGGGGTGATGGAGAATGAGCAGTTCTTC. Filled out from reference TRBV11-2 and TRBJ2-1, the complete variable domain reads EAGVAQSPRYKIIEKRQSVAFWCNPISGHATLYWYQQILGQGPKLLIQFQNNGVVDDSQLPKDRFSAERLKGVDSTLKIQPAKLEDSAVYLCASSLDQRGVMENEQFFGPGTRLTVL.

The chain has TRBV12-3 or TRBV12-4 and TRBJ1-2; D might be TRBD1 (6 bases). The CDR3 consists of 13 residues. Trimming removed 8 bases from V and 4 bases from J, with 14 bases in between. CDR3 sequence (DNA): TGTGCCAGCGGGGACACCGGATCCTATGGCTACACCTTC. Its protein is CASGDTGSYGYTF.

V is TRBV3-1 (or the pseudogene TRBV3-2) and J is TRBJ2-5; 13 bases agree with TRBD2. After removal of 4 bases from V and 2 bases from J, the junction contained 7 bases not matched to a gene. The CDR3 is made up of 17 amino acids. Germline V gene sequence: CDR1 LGHDT, CDR2 YNNKEL (reference sequence). In DNA form, the CDR3 reads TGTGCCAGCAGCCTCCGGGGACTAGCGGGGCCTCAAGAGACCCAGTACTTC. This sequence encodes CASSLRGLAGPQETQYF.